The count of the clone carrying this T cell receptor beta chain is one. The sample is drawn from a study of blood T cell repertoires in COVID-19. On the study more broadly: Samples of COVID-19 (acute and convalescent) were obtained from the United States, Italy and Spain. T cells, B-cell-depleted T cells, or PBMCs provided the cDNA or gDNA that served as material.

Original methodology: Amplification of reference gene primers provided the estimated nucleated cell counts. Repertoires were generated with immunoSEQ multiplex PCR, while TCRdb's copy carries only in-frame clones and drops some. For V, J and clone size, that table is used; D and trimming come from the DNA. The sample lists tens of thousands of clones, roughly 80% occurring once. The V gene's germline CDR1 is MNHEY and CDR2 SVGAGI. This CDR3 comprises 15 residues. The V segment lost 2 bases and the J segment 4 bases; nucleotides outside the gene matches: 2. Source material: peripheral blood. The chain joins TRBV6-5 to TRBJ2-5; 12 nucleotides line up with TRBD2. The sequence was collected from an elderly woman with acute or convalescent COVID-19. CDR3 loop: CASSYTSGGSETQYF. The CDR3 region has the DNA TGTGCCAGCAGTTACACTAGCGGGGGGTCAGAGACCCAGTACTTC.